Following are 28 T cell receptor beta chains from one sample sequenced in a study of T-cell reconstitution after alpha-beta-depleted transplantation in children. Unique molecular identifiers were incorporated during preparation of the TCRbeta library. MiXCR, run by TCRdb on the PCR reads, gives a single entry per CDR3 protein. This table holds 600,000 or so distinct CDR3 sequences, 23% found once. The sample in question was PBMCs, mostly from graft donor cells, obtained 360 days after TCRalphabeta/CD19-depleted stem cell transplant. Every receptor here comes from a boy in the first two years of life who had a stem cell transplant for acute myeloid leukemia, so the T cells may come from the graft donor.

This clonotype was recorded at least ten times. The CDR3: CASSFPGNTEAFF. CDR3 DNA: TGTGCCAGCAGTTTCCCAGGGAACACTGAAGCTTTCTTT. The chain employs TRBV7-9 and TRBJ1-1; no definite D call. The CDR3 is made up of 13 amino acids. Looked up from germline, CDR1 is SEHNR and CDR2 is FQNEAQ (reference sequence). Trimming removed 6 bases from V and 1 base from J, with 9 bases in between. Drawing the rest from reference TRBV7-9 and TRBJ1-1, the complete variable domain is DTGVSQNPRHKITKRGQNVTFRCDPISEHNRLYWYRQTLGQGPEFLTYFQNEAQLEKSRLLSDRFSAERPKGSFSTLEIQRTEQGDSAMYLCASSFPGNTEAFFGQGTRLTVV.

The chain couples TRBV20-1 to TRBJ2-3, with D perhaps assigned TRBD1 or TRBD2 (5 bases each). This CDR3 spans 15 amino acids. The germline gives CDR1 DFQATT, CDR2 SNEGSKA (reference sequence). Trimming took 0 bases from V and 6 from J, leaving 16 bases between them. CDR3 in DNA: TGCAGTGCTAGAGATAGGGACCGAATTTATGATACGCAGTATTTT. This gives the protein CSARDRDRIYDTQYF.

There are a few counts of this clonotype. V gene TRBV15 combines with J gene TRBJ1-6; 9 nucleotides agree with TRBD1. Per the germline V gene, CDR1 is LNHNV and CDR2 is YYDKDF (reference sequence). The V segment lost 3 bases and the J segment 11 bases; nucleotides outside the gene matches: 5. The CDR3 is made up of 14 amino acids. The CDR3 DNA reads TGTGCCACCAGCAGGGACAGGGGAGGGCCACCCCTCCACTTT. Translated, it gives CATSRDRGGPPLHF.

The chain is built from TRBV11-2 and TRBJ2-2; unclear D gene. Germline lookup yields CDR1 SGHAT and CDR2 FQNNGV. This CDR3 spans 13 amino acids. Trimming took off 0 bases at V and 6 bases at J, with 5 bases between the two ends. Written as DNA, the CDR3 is TGTGCCAGCAGCTTAGACGGCCCCGGGGAGCTGTTTTTT. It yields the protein CASSLDGPGELFF.

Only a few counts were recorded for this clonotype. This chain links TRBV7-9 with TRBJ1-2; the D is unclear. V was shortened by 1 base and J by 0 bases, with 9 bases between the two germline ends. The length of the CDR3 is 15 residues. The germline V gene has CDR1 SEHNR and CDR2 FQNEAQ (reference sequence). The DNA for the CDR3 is TGTGCCAGCAGCTTAGAGGCCGGCGCTAACTATGGCTACACCTTC. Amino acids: CASSLEAGANYGYTF. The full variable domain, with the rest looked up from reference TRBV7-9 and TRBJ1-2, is DTGVSQNPRHKITKRGQNVTFRCDPISEHNRLYWYRQTLGQGPEFLTYFQNEAQLEKSRLLSDRFSAERPKGSFSTLEIQRTEQGDSAMYLCASSLEAGANYGYTFGSGTRLTVV.

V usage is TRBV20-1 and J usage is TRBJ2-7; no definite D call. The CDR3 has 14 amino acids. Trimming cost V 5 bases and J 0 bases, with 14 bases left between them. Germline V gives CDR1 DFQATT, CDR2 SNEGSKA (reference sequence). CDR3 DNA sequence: TGCAGTGCTGCACAATTCATTAGCTCCTACGAGCAGTACTTC. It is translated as CSAAQFISSYEQYF.

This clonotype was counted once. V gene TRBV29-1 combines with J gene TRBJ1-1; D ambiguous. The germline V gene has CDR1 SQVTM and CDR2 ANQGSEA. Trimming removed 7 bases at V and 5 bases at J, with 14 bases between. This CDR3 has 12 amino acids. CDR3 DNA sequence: TGCAGCGCCCCCACAGTGGGTACTGAAGCTTTCTTT. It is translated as CSAPTVGTEAFF. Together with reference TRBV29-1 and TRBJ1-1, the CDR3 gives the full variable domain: SAVISQKPSRDICQRGTSLTIQCQVDSQVTMMFWYRQQPGQSLTLIATANQGSEATYESGFVIDKFPISRPNLTFSTLTVSNMSPEDSSIYLCSAPTVGTEAFFGQGTRLTVV.

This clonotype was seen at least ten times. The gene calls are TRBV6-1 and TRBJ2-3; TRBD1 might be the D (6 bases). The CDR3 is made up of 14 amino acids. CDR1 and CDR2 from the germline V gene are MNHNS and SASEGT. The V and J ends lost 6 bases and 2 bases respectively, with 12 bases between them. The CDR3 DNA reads TGTGCCAGCAGGGACAGCCTCGACACAGATACGCAGTATTTT. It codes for CASRDSLDTDTQYF.

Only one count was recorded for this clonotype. The chain's CDR3 is CASSVTYLYQETQYF. CDR3 DNA sequence: TGTGCCAGCAGCGTAACCTACTTGTACCAAGAGACCCAGTACTTC. V usage is TRBV9 and J usage is TRBJ2-5; D is undetermined. CDR1 is SGDLS, CDR2 YYNGEE, per germline. Deletions cut 1 base from V and 0 bases from J, with 10 bases between. The CDR3 is made up of 15 amino acids. Complete variable domain (other parts from reference TRBV9 and TRBJ2-5): DSGVTQTPKHLITATGQRVTLRCSPRSGDLSVYWYQQSLDQGLQFLIQYYNGEERAKGNILERFSAQQFPDLHSELNLSSLELGDSALYFCASSVTYLYQETQYFGPGTRLLVL.

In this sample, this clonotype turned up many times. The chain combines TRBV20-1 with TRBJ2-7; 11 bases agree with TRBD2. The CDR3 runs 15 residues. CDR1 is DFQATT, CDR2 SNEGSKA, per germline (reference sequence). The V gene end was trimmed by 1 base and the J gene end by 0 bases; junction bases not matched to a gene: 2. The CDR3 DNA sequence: TGCAGTGCTAGAGCGACTAGCGGGGACTCCTACGAGCAGTACTTC. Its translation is CSARATSGDSYEQYF.

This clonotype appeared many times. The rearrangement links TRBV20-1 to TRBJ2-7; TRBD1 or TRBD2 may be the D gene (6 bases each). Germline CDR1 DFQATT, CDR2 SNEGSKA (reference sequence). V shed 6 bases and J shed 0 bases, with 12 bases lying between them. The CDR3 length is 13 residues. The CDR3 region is CSAGGGVSYEQYV. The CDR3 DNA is TGCAGTGCAGGAGGGGGAGTCTCCTACGAGCAGTACGTC.

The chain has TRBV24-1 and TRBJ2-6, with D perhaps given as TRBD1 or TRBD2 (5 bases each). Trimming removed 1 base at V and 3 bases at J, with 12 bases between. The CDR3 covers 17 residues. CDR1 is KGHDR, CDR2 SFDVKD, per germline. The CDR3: CATSDFDGAGGANVLTF. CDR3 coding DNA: TGTGCCACCAGTGATTTTGACGGGGCGGGTGGGGCCAACGTCCTGACTTTC.

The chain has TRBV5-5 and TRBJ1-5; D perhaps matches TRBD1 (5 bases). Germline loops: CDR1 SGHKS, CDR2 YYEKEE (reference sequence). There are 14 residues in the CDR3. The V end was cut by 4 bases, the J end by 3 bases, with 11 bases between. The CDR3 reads CASSPGHNNQPQHF. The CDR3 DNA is TGTGCCAGCAGCCCAGGACACAACAATCAGCCCCAGCATTTT. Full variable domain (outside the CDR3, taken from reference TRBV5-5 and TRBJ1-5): DAGVTQSPTHLIKTRGQQVTLRCSPISGHKSVSWYQQVLGQGPQFIFQYYEKEERGRGNFPDRFSARQFPNYSSELNVNALLLGDSALYLCASSPGHNNQPQHFGDGTRLSIL.

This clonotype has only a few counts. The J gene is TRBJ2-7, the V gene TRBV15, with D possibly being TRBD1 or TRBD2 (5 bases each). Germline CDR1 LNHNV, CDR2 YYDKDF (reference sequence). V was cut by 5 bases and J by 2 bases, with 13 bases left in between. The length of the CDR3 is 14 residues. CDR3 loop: CATSLGGVPYEQYF. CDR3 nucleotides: TGTGCCACCAGCCTTGGGGGAGTTCCCTACGAGCAGTACTTC.

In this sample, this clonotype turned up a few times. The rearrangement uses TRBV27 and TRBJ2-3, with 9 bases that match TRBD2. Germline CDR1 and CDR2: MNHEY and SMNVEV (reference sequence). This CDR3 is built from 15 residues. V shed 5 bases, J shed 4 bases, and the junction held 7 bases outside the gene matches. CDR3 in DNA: TGTGCCAGCAGTCCCTCGGTAGCGGGAGCAGATACGCAGTATTTT. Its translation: CASSPSVAGADTQYF.

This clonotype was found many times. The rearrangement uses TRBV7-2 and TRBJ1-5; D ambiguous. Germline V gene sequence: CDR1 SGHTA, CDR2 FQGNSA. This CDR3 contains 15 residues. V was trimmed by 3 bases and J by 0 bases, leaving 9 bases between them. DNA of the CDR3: TGTGCCAGCAGCTTTAACAGCCTTAGCAATCAGCCCCAGCATTTT. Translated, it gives CASSFNSLSNQPQHF. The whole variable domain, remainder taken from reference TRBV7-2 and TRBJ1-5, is GAGVSQSPSNKVTEKGKDVELRCDPISGHTALYWYRQSLGQGLEFLIYFQGNSAPDKSGLPSDRFSAERTGGSVSTLTIQRTQQEDSAVYLCASSFNSLSNQPQHFGDGTRLSIL.

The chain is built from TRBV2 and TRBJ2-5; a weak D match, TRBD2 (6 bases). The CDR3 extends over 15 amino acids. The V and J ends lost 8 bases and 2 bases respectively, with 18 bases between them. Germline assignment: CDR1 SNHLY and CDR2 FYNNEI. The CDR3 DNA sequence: TGTGCCAGCTCACTACGCCCGGGAGAACAAGAGACCCAGTACTTC. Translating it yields CASSLRPGEQETQYF.

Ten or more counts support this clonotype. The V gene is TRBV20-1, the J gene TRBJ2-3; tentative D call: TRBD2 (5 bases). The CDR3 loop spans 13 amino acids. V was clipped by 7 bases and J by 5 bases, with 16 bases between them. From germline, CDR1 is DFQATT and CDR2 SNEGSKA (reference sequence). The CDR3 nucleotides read TGCAGTGTGTCTAGCAAGGTTGGAGATACGCAGTATTTT. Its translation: CSVSSKVGDTQYF.

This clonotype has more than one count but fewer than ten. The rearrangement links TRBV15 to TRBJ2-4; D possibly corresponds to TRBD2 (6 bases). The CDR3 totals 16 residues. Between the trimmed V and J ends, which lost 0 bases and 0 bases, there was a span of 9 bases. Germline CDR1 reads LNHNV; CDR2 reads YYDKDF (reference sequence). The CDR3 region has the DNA TGTGCCACCAGCAGAGAGGGGGGTTTAGCCAAAAACATTCAGTACTTC. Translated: CATSREGGLAKNIQYF.

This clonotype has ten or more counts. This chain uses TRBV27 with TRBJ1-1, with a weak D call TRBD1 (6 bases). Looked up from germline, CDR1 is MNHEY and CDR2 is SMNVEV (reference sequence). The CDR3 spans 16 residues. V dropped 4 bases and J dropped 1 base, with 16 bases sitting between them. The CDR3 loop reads CASSSQLGGRNTEAFF. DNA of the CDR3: TGTGCCAGCAGTTCCCAGTTGGGGGGCAGGAACACTGAAGCTTTCTTT.

CDR3 nucleotide sequence: TGCAGCGTTGACTGGGGGAGGGAAGCTTTCTTT. Residues: CSVDWGREAFF. The gene calls are TRBV29-1 and TRBJ1-1; D is perhaps TRBD1 (5 bases). The CDR3 extends over 11 amino acids. V was shortened by 3 bases and J by 8 bases, with 10 bases between the two germline ends. Germline values: CDR1 SQVTM, CDR2 ANQGSEA.

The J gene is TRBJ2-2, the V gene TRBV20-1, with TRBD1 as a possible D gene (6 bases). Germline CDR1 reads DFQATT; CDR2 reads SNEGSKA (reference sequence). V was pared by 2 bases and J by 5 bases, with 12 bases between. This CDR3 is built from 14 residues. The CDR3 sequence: CSARLGTFTGELFF. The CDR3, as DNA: TGCAGTGCTAGACTTGGGACATTTACCGGGGAGCTGTTTTTT.

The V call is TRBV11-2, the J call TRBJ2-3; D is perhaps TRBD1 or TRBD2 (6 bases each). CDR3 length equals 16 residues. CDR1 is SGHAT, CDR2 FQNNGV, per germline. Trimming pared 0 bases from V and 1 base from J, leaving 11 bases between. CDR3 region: CASSLDGGPRTDTQYF. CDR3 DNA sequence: TGTGCCAGCAGCTTAGACGGGGGCCCCCGCACAGATACGCAGTATTTT. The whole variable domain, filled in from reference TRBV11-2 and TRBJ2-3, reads EAGVAQSPRYKIIEKRQSVAFWCNPISGHATLYWYQQILGQGPKLLIQFQNNGVVDDSQLPKDRFSAERLKGVDSTLKIQPAKLEDSAVYLCASSLDGGPRTDTQYFGPGTRLTVL.

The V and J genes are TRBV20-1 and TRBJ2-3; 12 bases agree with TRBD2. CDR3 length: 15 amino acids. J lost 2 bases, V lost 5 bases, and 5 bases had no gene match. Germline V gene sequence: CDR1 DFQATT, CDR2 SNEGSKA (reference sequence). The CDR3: CSAQLAGGLTDTQYF. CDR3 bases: TGCAGTGCTCAACTAGCGGGGGGCCTCACAGATACGCAGTATTTT.

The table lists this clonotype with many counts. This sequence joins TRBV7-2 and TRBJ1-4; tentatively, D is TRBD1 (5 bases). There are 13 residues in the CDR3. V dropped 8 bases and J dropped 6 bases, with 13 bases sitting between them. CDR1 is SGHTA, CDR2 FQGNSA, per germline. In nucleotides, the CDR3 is TGTGCCAGCGGGGCAGGGAGATATGAAAAACTGTTTTTT. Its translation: CASGAGRYEKLFF.

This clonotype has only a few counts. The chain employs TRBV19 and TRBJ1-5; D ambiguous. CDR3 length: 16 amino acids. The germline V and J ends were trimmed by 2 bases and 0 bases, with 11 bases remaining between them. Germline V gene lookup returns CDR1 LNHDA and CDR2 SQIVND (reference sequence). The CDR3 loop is CASSIQVGYSNQPQHF. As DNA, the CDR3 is TGTGCCAGTAGTATACAGGTCGGCTATAGCAATCAGCCCCAGCATTTT.

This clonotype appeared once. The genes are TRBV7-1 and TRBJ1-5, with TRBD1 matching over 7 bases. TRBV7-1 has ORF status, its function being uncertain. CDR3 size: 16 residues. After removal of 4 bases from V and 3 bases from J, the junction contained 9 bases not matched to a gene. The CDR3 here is CASSWRQGASNQPQHF. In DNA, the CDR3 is TGTGCCAGCAGCTGGAGACAGGGAGCCTCCAATCAGCCCCAGCATTTT.

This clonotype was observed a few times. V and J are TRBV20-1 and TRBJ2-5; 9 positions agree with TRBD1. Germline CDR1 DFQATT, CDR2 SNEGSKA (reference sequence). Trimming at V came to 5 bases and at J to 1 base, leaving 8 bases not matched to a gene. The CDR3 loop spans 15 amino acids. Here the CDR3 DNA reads TGCAGTGCTTCTCGACAGGGGGGACTCCAAGAGACCCAGTACTTC. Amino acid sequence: CSASRQGGLQETQYF.